The T cell receptor (beta chain) under discussion was sequenced for a study of T cell repertoires in cytomegalovirus infection. Background on the study: Used in the study were CMV epitopes, some recently identified and HLA-C-restricted, others well-studied and HLA-B-restricted. Through public TCR beta signatures, both CMV infection and matching HLA type were indicated.

The CDR3 has 15 amino acids. Trimming pared 1 base from V and 4 bases from J, leaving 11 bases between. Looked up from germline, CDR1 is SGHDN and CDR2 is FVKESK. This clonotype was counted ten times or more. Its cognate antigen is unknown. Using its own MiXCR run on the reads, TCRdb lists one record per CDR3 protein. The table lists roughly 860,000 distinct CDR3 sequences, over 25% of them singletons. V is TRBV14 and J is TRBJ2-1; D is undetermined. This clonotype was obtained from a human donor in good health (CMV status not recorded). Some clones in this sample may be carry-over from other donors' samples. The sequencing used cultured CD8+ T cells from PBMCs, collected from culture after CMV antigen stimulation. CDR3 bases: TGTGCCAGCAGCCAAGGTGGCAGGTTTTACAATGAGCAGTTCTTC. Protein product: CASSQGGRFYNEQFF.